This paragraph covers one T cell receptor beta chain sequence. Germline V gene data show CDR1 as SGHDT and CDR2 as YYEEEE. Trimming shortened V by 0 bases and J by 3 bases, and 10 bases separated the two germline ends. This CDR3 is 14 amino acids long. Clinical histories supplied by participants themselves formed the basis of cohort assignment. Among Cohort 3 donors, those recovered had two negative PCRs, clearance, or symptom resolution. Authors' data handling: Using reference gene primer amplification, nucleated cell counts were estimated. Assay: immunoSEQ multiplex PCR; the TCRdb copy retains only in-frame clones and omits some. Clone size and V and J calls were adopted from that table, with D and trimming inferred from the DNA. The repertoire holds about 440,000 clones, with about 92% as singletons. The data were taken from a study of blood T cell repertoires in COVID-19.

The chain links TRBV5-6 to TRBJ2-7; D call uncertain. The sample consisted of PBMCs or T cells enriched from blood (not recorded which). The sequence was obtained from a man between 18 and 29 years old who had recovered from COVID-19. CDR3 nucleotides: TGTGCCAGCAGCTTGGAGGAGAACTTCTACGAGCAGTACTTC. Protein product: CASSLEENFYEQYF. The full variable domain, in which reference TRBV5-6 and TRBJ2-7 provide the parts outside the CDR3, is DAGVTQSPTHLIKTRGQQVTLRCSPKSGHDTVSWYQQALGQGPQFIFQYYEEEERQRGNFPDRFSGHQFPNYSSELNVNALLLGDSALYLCASSLEENFYEQYFGPGTRLTVT.